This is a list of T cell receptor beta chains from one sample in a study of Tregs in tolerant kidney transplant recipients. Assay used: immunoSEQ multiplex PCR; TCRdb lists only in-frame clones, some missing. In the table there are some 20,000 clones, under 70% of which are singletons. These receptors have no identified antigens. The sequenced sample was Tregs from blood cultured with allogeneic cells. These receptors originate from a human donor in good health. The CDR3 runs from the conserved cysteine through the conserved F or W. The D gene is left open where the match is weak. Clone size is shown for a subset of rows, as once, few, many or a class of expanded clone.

TGTGCCAGAAGCCCCCGGGGCGGGAGATGTGGTTCCTACAATGAGCAGTTCTTC	CARSPRGGRCGSYNEQFF	TRBV5-3	TRBJ2-1	few	TRBD2
TGTGCCAGTACCCCCCTCGGGGGGTCCCGTGAAAAACTGTTTTTT	CASTPLGGSREKLFF	TRBV19	TRBJ1-4	once	.
TGTGCCAGTAGTCCACGACAGGGGGCTCAGCCCCAGCATTTT	CASSPRQGAQPQHF	TRBV19	TRBJ1-5	once	TRBD1
TGTGCCAGCAGCCCGCAGGGCTCTGGGGCCAACGTCCTGACTTTC	CASSPQGSGANVLTF	TRBV7-3	TRBJ2-6	.	.
TGCGCCAGCAGCTTGATGGGGAGCGGGTCCTCCTACAATGAGCAGTTCTTC	CASSLMGSGSSYNEQFF	TRBV5-1	TRBJ2-1	.	.
TGTGCCAGTAGTATAACGTGGGGCGTAAGACAGCCCCAGCATTTT	CASSITWGVRQPQHF	TRBV19	TRBJ1-5	.	.
TGTGCCAGCAGTGATTGGGGCAGGGCGGACAATGAGCAGTTCTTC	CASSDWGRADNEQFF	TRBV6-1	TRBJ2-1	few	.
TGTGCCAGCAGTAGAACAGGGAGCACAGATACGCAGTATTTT	CASSRTGSTDTQYF	TRBV7-2	TRBJ2-3	.	.
TGTGCCAGCAGTCTAATTTGGGAGCAGTACTTC	CASSLIWEQYF	TRBV6-6	TRBJ2-7	.	.
TGTGCCTGGAGTGTACTACAATCCTGGGGGACCGGGGAGCAGTACTTC	CAWSVLQSWGTGEQYF	TRBV30	TRBJ2-7	once	.
TGTGCCAGCAGCGTAGGAGGGGGAGCAAATACGCAGTATTTT	CASSVGGGANTQYF	TRBV9	TRBJ2-3	few	.
TGTGCCAGTAGCCGCCTTAGGGGGCAGGCAGATACGCAGTATTTT	CASSRLRGQADTQYF	TRBV19	TRBJ2-3	.	TRBD1
TGTGCCAGCAGTCTCGGGGGAGCTAGTATCTCCTACAATGAGCAGTTCTTC	CASSLGGASISYNEQFF	TRBV2	TRBJ2-1	.	.
TGTGCCAGCAGTGTTGGGACACGGGATCGGCCCCAGCATTTT	CASSVGTRDRPQHF	TRBV2	TRBJ1-5	medium-sized	.
TGTGCCAGCAGTTACCCTTTGGGACAGGGAGTCGGCTACACCTTC	CASSYPLGQGVGYTF	TRBV6-5	TRBJ1-2	.	TRBD1
TGTGCCTGGAGATCGGGACGGATATGGAATGGCTACACCTTC	CAWRSGRIWNGYTF	TRBV30	TRBJ1-2	.	.
TGTGCCAGCTCACCGGGAAGGCCCCAAGAGACCCAGTACTTC	CASSPGRPQETQYF	TRBV18	TRBJ2-5	few	.
TGTGCCAGCAGCTTATACTACTCCCGGTTGGATACGCAGTATTTT	CASSLYYSRLDTQYF	TRBV7-9	TRBJ2-3	.	.
TGTGCCAGCAGCGTAGGAGCAGGGGGCAACCACGAGCAGTACTTC	CASSVGAGGNHEQYF	TRBV9	TRBJ2-7	.	TRBD1